The 18 T cell receptor beta chains reported below all come from one sample, sequenced in a study of cytomegalovirus exposure and HLA in healthy donors. TCRdb keeps only in-frame clones here, not all; method: immunoSEQ multiplex PCR. This sample has some 140,000 clones, with 65% to 90% found just once. Sequenced sample: PBMCs. Every receptor here comes from a man aged 18 to 29 in good health and CMV-seropositive.

CDR3 in amino acids: CASSQEELAGEQYF. The CDR3, as DNA: TGCGCCAGCAGCCAAGAAGAACTAGCGGGCGAGCAGTACTTC. The chain employs TRBV4-3 and TRBJ2-7, with 9 positions matching TRBD2. This CDR3 has 14 amino acids. The germline V gene encodes CDR1 LGHNA and CDR2 YSLEER. V lost 0 bases and J lost 6; bases outside the gene matches: 3.

This chain links TRBV10-3 with TRBJ2-5; no clear D gene. This CDR3 is 9 amino acids long. V shed 11 bases and J shed 3 bases, with 4 bases lying between them. The germline CDR1 and CDR2 sequences are ENHRY and SYGVKD. CDR3: CAVEETQYF. The CDR3 DNA sequence: TGTGCCGTCGAAGAGACCCAGTACTTC.

V usage is TRBV2 and J usage is TRBJ1-1, with D possibly being TRBD1 (6 bases). V lost 8 bases to trimming and J lost 0 bases, with 16 bases between them. The CDR3 runs 15 residues. Germline V lookup: CDR1 SNHLY, CDR2 FYNNEI. The CDR3 DNA follows: TGTGCCAGCCGGAAGGGAGGGGGGGTGAACACTGAAGCTTTCTTT. As protein: CASRKGGGVNTEAFF.

This sequence joins TRBV25-1 and TRBJ2-5; 8 bases are a match to TRBD2. The J segment lost 2 bases and the V segment lost 9 bases, leaving 8 bases of the junction unmatched. The CDR3 runs to 14 residues. Germline CDR1 MGHDK, CDR2 SYGVNS. CDR3 amino acids: CASSIAGRQETQYF. CDR3 nucleotides: TGTGCCAGTTCAATAGCGGGAAGACAAGAGACCCAGTACTTC. Full variable domain (remainder filled in from reference TRBV25-1 and TRBJ2-5): EADIYQTPRYLVIGTGKKITLECSQTMGHDKMYWYQQDPGMELHLIHYSYGVNSTEKGDLSSESTVSRIRTEHFPLTLESARPSHTSQYLCASSIAGRQETQYFGPGTRLLVL.

V gene TRBV9 combines with J gene TRBJ1-3; 7 bases align to TRBD1. With 1 base clipped from V and 2 bases from J, the junction kept 3 bases outside the gene matches. There are 15 residues in the CDR3. The V gene's germline CDR1 is SGDLS and CDR2 YYNGEE. The CDR3 bases are TGTGCCAGCAGCGTAATGACAGGGACTGGAAACACCATATATTTT. Its translation: CASSVMTGTGNTIYF.

The rearrangement links TRBV6-1 to TRBJ1-4, with 9 positions matching TRBD1. The germline gives CDR1 MNHNS, CDR2 SASEGT. CDR3 length equals 15 residues. Losses at the gene ends were 1 base for V and 3 bases for J; bases not matched to a gene: 0. The CDR3 is CASSEDRGPNEKLFF. CDR3 in DNA: TGTGCCAGCAGTGAAGACAGGGGGCCTAATGAAAAACTGTTTTTT.

The J gene is TRBJ1-5, the V gene TRBV30; D uncertain. The germline V and J ends were trimmed by 0 bases and 5 bases, with 8 bases remaining between them. The germline V gene encodes CDR1 GTSNPN and CDR2 SVGIG (reference sequence). The CDR3 spans 13 residues. The CDR3 bases are TGTGCCTGGAGTGTACGGGGAGATCAGCCCCAGCATTTT. This encodes CAWSVRGDQPQHF. Looking up the rest from reference TRBV30 and TRBJ1-5 gives the full variable domain: SQTIHQWPATLVQPVGSPLSLECTVEGTSNPNLYWYRQAAGRGLQLLFYSVGIGQISSEVPQNLSASRPQDRQFILSSKKLLLSDSGFYLCAWSVRGDQPQHFGDGTRLSIL.

This chain uses TRBV5-6 with TRBJ2-5, with 7 bases aligning to TRBD2. Germline-derived CDR1 and CDR2 are SGHDT and YYEEEE. Trimming cost V 3 bases and J 0 bases; bases outside gene matches: 11. CDR3 length: 17 residues. CDR3 amino acids: CASSSAGSGGYQETQYF. As DNA, the CDR3 is TGTGCCAGCAGCTCAGCAGGGTCCGGGGGGTACCAAGAGACCCAGTACTTC. Combining the CDR3 with reference TRBV5-6 and TRBJ2-5 gives the whole variable domain DAGVTQSPTHLIKTRGQQVTLRCSPKSGHDTVSWYQQALGQGPQFIFQYYEEEERQRGNFPDRFSGHQFPNYSSELNVNALLLGDSALYLCASSSAGSGGYQETQYFGPGTRLLVL.

There are a few counts of this clone. The CDR3 sequence is CASSSTPAETQYF. CDR3 DNA: TGTGCCAGCAGCTCGACACCAGCAGAGACCCAGTACTTC. This sequence joins TRBV7-3 and TRBJ2-5; D is undetermined. This CDR3 region has 13 residues. V was cut by 4 bases and J by 4 bases, with 10 bases left in between. CDR1 and CDR2 from the germline V gene are SGHTA and FQGTGA. Variable domain in full (rest from reference TRBV7-3 and TRBJ2-5): GAGVSQTPSNKVTEKGKYVELRCDPISGHTALYWYRQSLGQGPEFLIYFQGTGAADDSGLPNDRFFAVRPEGSVSTLKIQRTERGDSAVYLCASSSTPAETQYFGPGTRLLVL.

V gene TRBV6-5 combines with J gene TRBJ2-7; 7 bases line up with TRBD1. CDR1 is MNHEY and CDR2 is SVGAGI in the germline V gene. The V segment lost 6 bases and the J segment 3 bases; nucleotides outside the gene matches: 11. The CDR3 is 15 residues long. The CDR3 region is CASRGRDSFRYEQYF. CDR3 sequence (DNA): TGTGCCAGCAGAGGACGGGACAGTTTTCGCTACGAGCAGTACTTC.

This chain uses TRBV5-4 with TRBJ2-1, with 14 bases matching TRBD2. V lost 4 bases and J lost 7; bases outside the gene matches: 7. CDR3 length: 16 amino acids. Per germline, CDR1 SGHNT and CDR2 YYREEE (reference sequence). The CDR3 spells CASSTGLAGGGNEQFF. CDR3 nucleotides: TGTGCCAGCAGCACCGGACTAGCGGGGGGAGGGAATGAGCAGTTCTTC. The full variable domain, completed using reference TRBV5-4 and TRBJ2-1, is ETGVTQSPTHLIKTRGQQVTLRCSSQSGHNTVSWYQQALGQGPQFIFQYYREEENGRGNFPPRFSGLQFPNYSSELNVNALELDDSALYLCASSTGLAGGGNEQFFGPGTRLTVL.

The rearrangement joins TRBV27 to TRBJ2-3; a weak D match, TRBD2 (5 bases). The CDR3 is made up of 16 amino acids. V lost 4 bases and J lost 0, with 14 bases in between. Looked up from germline, CDR1 is MNHEY and CDR2 is SMNVEV (reference sequence). The chain's CDR3 is CASSYNAGLSTDTQYF. CDR3 bases: TGTGCCAGCAGTTATAATGCGGGCCTCAGCACAGATACGCAGTATTTT.

The chain recombines TRBV6-5 with TRBJ1-1; D gene ambiguous. Per the germline V gene, CDR1 is MNHEY and CDR2 is SVGAGI. V gave up 7 bases and J gave up 10 bases, with 16 bases separating them. The CDR3 covers 12 residues. For the CDR3, the DNA is TGTGCCAGCACCCCGGGCGGGGAACCAGCTTTCTTT. Translated: CASTPGGEPAFF.

This chain connects TRBV19 to TRBJ1-5; TRBD1 is a possible D gene (5 bases). There are 12 residues in the CDR3. Per the germline V gene, CDR1 is LNHDA and CDR2 is SQIVND (reference sequence). CDR3 in amino acids: CAGGTSNQPQHF. The CDR3 DNA reads TGTGCGGGAGGGACTAGCAATCAGCCCCAGCATTTT.

The rearrangement links TRBV11-3 to TRBJ1-1, with a tentative D call TRBD1 (6 bases). In germline, CDR1 is SGHNT, CDR2 YENEEA. The CDR3 sequence is 12 residues long. V shed 1 base and J shed 8 bases, with 8 bases lying between them. This chain's CDR3 is CASSLGQGEAFF. The DNA for the CDR3 is TGTGCCAGCAGCTTAGGTCAGGGGGAAGCTTTCTTT.

V is TRBV19 and J is TRBJ1-5, with a possible D match to TRBD1 (6 bases). Germline loops: CDR1 LNHDA, CDR2 SQIVND (reference sequence). Trimming stripped 7 bases from V and 1 base from J, with 14 bases between. This CDR3 spans 15 amino acids. This CDR3 is CASMGGRGSNQPQHF. The CDR3 DNA follows: TGTGCCAGTATGGGGGGGAGGGGGAGCAATCAGCCCCAGCATTTT.

The chain carries TRBV5-4 and TRBJ2-7; 8 bases align to TRBD2. V shed 2 bases, J shed 3 bases, and the junction held 10 bases outside the gene matches. Germline values: CDR1 SGHNT, CDR2 YYREEE (reference sequence). This CDR3 has 16 amino acids. The CDR3 here is CASSFGRAGGFYEQYF. The DNA of the CDR3 is TGTGCCAGCAGCTTCGGGCGGGCGGGGGGCTTCTACGAGCAGTACTTC.

The rearrangement links TRBV13 to TRBJ1-2; perhaps TRBD1 as D (5 bases). The V end lost 5 bases, the J end lost 7 bases, and 17 bases lay between the germline ends. The germline gives CDR1 PRHDT, CDR2 FYEKMQ (reference sequence). The CDR3 covers 14 residues. This CDR3 reads CASSPQDTRIGYTF. The CDR3 coding sequence is TGTGCCAGCAGCCCACAGGACACGAGAATTGGCTACACCTTC.